The present T cell receptor beta chain was sequenced within a study of brain T cells in children with intractable seizures. Study-level points and caveats: HCMV serostatus was not known, and viral specificity came from CDR3 similarity only.

Assay: immunoSEQ multiplex PCR; the TCRdb copy retains only in-frame clones and omits some. The sample yields tens of thousands of clones, around nine tenths seen once. Sequencing was limited to surgery cases with top T cell transcript signatures in brain tissue. The CDR3 totals 15 residues. V dropped 2 bases and J dropped 0 bases, with 8 bases sitting between them. Germline CDR1 reads SGHVS; CDR2 reads FNYEAQ. For this clone: What it binds is not known.

This chain connects TRBV7-6 to TRBJ1-5, with D possibly being TRBD1 (5 bases). The receptor's source is a girl aged 2 to 10 with Rasmussen encephalitis and intractable seizures. This material consisted of peripheral blood, taken at surgery. CDR3 region: CASSLSGYSNQPQHF. In DNA, the CDR3 is TGTGCCAGCAGCTTATCAGGGTATAGCAATCAGCCCCAGCATTTT.